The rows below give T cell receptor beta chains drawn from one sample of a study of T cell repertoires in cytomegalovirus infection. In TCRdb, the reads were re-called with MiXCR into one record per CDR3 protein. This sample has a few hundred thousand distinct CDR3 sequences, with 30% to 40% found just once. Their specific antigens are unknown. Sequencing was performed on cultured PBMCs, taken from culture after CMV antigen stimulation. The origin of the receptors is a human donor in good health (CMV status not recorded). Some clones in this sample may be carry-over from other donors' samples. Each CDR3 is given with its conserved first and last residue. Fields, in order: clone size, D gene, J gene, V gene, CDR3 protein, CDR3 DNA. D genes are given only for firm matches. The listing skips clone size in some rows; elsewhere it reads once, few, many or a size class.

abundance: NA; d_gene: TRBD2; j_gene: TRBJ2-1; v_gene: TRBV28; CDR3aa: CASSYPGLDYNEQFF; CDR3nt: TGTGCCAGCAGTTACCCGGGACTAGACTACAATGAGCAGTTCTTC
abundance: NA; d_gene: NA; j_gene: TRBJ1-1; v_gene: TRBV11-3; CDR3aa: CASSFNLRVTKNTEAFF; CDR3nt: TGTGCCAGCAGCTTCAACCTTCGGGTCACCAAGAACACTGAAGCTTTCTTT
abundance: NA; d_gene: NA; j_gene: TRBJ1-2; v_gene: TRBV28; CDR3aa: CASSLLLETPGSHGYTF; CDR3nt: TGTGCCAGCAGTTTACTCTTAGAGACACCCGGGAGCCATGGCTACACCTTC
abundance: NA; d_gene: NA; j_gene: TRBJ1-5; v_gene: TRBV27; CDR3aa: CASSYRAVHQPQHF; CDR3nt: TGTGCCAGCAGTTACAGGGCGGTCCATCAGCCCCAGCATTTT
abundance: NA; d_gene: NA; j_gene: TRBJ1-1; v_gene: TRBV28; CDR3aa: CASSLPVGHRGLNTEAFF; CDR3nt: TGTGCCAGCAGTTTACCCGTGGGACACCGGGGCCTGAACACTGAAGCTTTCTTT
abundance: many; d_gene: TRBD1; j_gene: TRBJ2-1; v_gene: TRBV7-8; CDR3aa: CASSLSDRGYGEQFF; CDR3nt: TGTGCCAGCAGCTTATCCGACAGGGGGTACGGTGAGCAGTTCTTC
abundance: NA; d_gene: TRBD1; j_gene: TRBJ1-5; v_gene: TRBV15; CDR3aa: CATSTHRTGDGQPQHF; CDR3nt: TGTGCCACCAGCACACACCGCACAGGGGACGGTCAGCCCCAGCATTTT
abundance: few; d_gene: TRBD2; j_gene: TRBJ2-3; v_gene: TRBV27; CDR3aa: CASSLWTSGRALRITDTQYF; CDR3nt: TGTGCCAGCAGTTTATGGACTAGCGGGAGGGCCCTCCGGATCACAGATACGCAGTATTTT
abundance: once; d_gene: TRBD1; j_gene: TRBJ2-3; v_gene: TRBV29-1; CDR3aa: CSVDHGTGGLRTDTQYF; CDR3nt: TGCAGCGTAGACCACGGAACAGGGGGCCTCCGCACAGATACGCAGTATTTT
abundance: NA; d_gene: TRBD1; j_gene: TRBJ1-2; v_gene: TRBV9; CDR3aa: CASSVDGQGGNYGYTF; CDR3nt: TGTGCCAGCAGCGTAGACGGACAGGGCGGCAACTATGGCTACACCTTC
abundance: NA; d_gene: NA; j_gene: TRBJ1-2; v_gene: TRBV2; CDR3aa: CASSVDQNYGYTF; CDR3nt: TGTGCCAGCAGTGTTGACCAAAACTATGGCTACACCTTC
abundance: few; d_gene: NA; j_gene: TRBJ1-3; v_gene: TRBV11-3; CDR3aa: CASSLVIRGPGNTIYF; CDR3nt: TGTGCCAGCAGCTTAGTCATCAGGGGCCCTGGAAACACCATATATTTT
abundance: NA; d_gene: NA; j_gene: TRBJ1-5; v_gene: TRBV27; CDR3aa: CASSGYEGNQPQHF; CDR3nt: TGTGCCAGCTCAGGGTATGAGGGGAATCAGCCCCAGCATTTT
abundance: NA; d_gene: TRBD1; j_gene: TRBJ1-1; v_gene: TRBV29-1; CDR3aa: CSGTGQGETEAFF; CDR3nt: TGCAGCGGGACGGGACAGGGGGAGACTGAAGCTTTCTTT
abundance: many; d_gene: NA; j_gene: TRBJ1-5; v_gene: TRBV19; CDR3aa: CASSISGMTRQPQHF; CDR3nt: TGTGCCAGTAGTATATCTGGCATGACGAGGCAGCCCCAGCATTTT
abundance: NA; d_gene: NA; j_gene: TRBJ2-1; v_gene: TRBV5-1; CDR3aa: CASSLASTGSINEQFF; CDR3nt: TGCGCCAGCAGCTTGGCCTCGACGGGATCCATCAATGAGCAGTTCTTC
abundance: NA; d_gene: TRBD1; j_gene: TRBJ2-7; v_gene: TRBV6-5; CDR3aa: CASSFPSGTGSYEQYF; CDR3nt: TGTGCCAGCAGTTTTCCTTCCGGGACAGGCTCCTACGAGCAGTACTTC
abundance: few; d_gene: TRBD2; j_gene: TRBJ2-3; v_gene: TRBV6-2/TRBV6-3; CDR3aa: CASSVLKAVAGGLDTQYF; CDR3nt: TGTGCCAGCAGTGTACTCAAGGCGGTAGCGGGAGGGTTAGATACGCAGTATTTT
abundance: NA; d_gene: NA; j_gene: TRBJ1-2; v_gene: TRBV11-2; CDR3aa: CASSLDLRAGYTF; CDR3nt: TGTGCCAGCAGCTTAGATCTCCGGGCTGGCTACACCTTC
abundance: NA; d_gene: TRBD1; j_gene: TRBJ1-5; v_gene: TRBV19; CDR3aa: CASTPTGLPQPQHF; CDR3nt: TGTGCCAGTACTCCGACAGGGCTGCCTCAGCCCCAGCATTTT
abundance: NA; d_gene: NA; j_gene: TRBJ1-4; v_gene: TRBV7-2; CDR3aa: CASSPTGGDEKLFF; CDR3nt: TGTGCCAGCAGCCCGACAGGAGGGGATGAAAAACTGTTTTTT
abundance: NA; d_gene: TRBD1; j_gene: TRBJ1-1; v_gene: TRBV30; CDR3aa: CAWDRGSPEAFF; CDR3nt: TGTGCCTGGGACAGGGGTAGTCCTGAAGCTTTCTTT
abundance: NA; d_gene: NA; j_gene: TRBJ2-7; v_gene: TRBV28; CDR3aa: CASSLGTSGVEQYF; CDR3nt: TGTGCCAGCAGTTTGGGGACGTCAGGGGTCGAGCAGTACTTC
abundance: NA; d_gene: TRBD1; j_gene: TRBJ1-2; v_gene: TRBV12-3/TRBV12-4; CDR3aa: CASRETGNGYTF; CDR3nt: TGTGCCAGCAGGGAGACAGGGAATGGCTACACCTTC
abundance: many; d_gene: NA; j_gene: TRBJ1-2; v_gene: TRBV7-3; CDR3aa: CASSPGPGWDAGYTF; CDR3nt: TGTGCCAGCAGCCCGGGACCGGGTTGGGATGCGGGCTACACCTTC
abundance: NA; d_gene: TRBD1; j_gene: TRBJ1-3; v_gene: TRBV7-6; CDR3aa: CASSRDSYSSGNTIYF; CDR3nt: TGTGCCAGCAGCCGGGACAGCTATAGCTCTGGAAACACCATATATTTT
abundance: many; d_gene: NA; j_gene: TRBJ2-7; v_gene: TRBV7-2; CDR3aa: CASSLVPAYEQYF; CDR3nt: TGTGCCAGCAGCTTAGTCCCCGCCTACGAGCAGTACTTC
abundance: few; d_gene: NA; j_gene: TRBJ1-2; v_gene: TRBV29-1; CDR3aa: CSAGGLGDGYTF; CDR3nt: TGCAGCGCCGGGGGGTTAGGGGACGGCTACACCTTC
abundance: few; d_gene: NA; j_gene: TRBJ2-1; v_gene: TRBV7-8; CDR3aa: CASSITDEQFF; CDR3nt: TGTGCCAGCAGCATCACCGATGAGCAGTTCTTC
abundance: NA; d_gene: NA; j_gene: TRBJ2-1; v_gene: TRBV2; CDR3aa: CASSSPGVSRVYNEQFF; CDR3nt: TGTGCCAGCAGCTCCCCCGGGGTTTCAAGGGTCTACAATGAGCAGTTCTTC
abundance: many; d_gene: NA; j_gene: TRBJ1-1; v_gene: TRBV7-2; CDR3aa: CASSDDLYRATEAFF; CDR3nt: TGTGCCAGCAGCGACGACCTGTACAGGGCCACTGAAGCTTTCTTT
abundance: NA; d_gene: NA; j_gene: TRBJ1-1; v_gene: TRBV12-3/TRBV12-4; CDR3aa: CASRSSERATEAFF; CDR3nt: TGTGCCAGCAGAAGTTCGGAGCGGGCTACTGAAGCTTTCTTT
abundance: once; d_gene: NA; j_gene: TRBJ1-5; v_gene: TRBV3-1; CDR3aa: CASSQEVGQPQHF; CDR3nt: TGTGCCAGCAGCCAAGAGGTCGGTCAGCCCCAGCATTTT
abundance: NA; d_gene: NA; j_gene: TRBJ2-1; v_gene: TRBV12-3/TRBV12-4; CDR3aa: CASSLWTTTNEQFF; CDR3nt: TGTGCCAGCAGTTTATGGACTACTACGAATGAGCAGTTCTTC
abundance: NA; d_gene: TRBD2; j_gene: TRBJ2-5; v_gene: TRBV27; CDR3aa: CASSRDYTQETQYF; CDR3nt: TGTGCCAGCAGCCGGGACTATACCCAAGAGACCCAGTACTTC
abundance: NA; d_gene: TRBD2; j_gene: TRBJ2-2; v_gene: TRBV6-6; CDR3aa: CASRWEGHTGELFF; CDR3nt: TGTGCCAGCAGGTGGGAGGGCCACACCGGGGAGCTGTTTTTT
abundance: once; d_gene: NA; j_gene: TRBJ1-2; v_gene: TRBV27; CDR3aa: CASSPSPQGGYTF; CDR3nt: TGTGCCAGCAGTCCCTCCCCTCAAGGAGGCTACACCTTC
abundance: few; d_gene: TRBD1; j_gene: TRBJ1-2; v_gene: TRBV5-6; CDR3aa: CASSRQGSHGYTF; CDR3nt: TGTGCCAGCAGTAGACAGGGATCCCATGGCTACACCTTC
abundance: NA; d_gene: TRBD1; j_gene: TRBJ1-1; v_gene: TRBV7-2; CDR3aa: CASSTTGGLVEAFF; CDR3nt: TGTGCCAGCAGCACTACAGGGGGCTTGGTTGAAGCTTTCTTT
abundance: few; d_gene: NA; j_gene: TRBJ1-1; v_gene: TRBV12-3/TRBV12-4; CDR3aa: CASRDQGKGTEAFF; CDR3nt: TGTGCCAGCAGAGACCAAGGGAAGGGCACTGAAGCTTTCTTT
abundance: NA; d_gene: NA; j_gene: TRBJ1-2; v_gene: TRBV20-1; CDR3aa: CSARAAGRDGYTF; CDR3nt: TGCAGTGCTAGAGCCGCGGGAAGGGATGGCTACACCTTC
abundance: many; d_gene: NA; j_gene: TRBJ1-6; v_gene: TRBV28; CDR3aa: CASSFPFTGRWNSPLHF; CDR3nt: TGTGCCAGCAGTTTTCCCTTCACAGGGAGGTGGAACTCACCCCTCCACTTT
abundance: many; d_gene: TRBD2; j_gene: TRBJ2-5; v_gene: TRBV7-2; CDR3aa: CASRLSGSLETQYF; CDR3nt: TGTGCCAGCAGGTTAAGCGGGAGCTTAGAGACCCAGTACTTC
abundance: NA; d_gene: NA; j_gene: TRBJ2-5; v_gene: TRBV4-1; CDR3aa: CASSQGPLPQETQYF; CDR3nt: TGCGCCAGCAGCCAAGGTCCCCTACCTCAAGAGACCCAGTACTTC
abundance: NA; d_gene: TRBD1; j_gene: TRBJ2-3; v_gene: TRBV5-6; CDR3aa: CASSTVALQGRISSTDTQYF; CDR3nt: TGTGCCAGCAGCACGGTTGCCCTACAGGGGCGGATCTCTAGCACAGATACGCAGTATTTT
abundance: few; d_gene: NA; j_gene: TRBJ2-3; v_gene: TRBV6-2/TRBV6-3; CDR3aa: CASSSGLRGWGLSTDTQYF; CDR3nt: TGTGCCAGCAGTTCCGGTCTAAGGGGATGGGGTCTTAGCACAGATACGCAGTATTTT
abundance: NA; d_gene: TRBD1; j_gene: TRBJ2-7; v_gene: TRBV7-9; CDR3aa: CASSDRTGIVNEQYF; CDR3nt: TGTGCCAGCAGCGATAGGACAGGGATCGTCAACGAGCAGTACTTC
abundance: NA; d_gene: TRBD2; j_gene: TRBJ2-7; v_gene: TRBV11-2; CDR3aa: CASSQERGRTYEQYF; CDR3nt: TGTGCCAGCAGCCAGGAGCGGGGCCGAACCTACGAGCAGTACTTC
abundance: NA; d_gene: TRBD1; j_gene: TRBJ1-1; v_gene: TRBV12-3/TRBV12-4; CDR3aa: CASTWGQYNTEAFF; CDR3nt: TGTGCCAGCACCTGGGGACAGTATAACACTGAAGCTTTCTTT
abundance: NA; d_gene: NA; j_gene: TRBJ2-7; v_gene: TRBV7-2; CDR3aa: CASSPPLDEQYF; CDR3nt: TGTGCCAGCAGCCCCCCCCTGGACGAGCAGTACTTC
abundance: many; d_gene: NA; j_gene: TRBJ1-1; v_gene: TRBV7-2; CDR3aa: CASSLPDRAFMTEAFF; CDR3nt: TGTGCCAGCAGCTTACCCGACAGAGCTTTTATGACTGAAGCTTTCTTT
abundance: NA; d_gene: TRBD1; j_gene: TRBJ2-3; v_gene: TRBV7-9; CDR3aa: CASSPNVGTGGPTDTQYF; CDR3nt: TGTGCCAGCAGCCCTAATGTCGGGACAGGGGGCCCCACAGATACGCAGTATTTT